The 16 T cell receptor beta chains listed next were all sequenced from one sample in a study of beta chain features in type 1 diabetes. Study conclusions and caveats: TCRB CDR3s were moderately but significantly shorter in Type 1 diabetes patients in all four CD4+ subsets.

Expressed TCRB transcripts got sequenced, as all isolated RNA was reverse transcribed. TCRdb keeps only in-frame clones here, not all; method: immunoSEQ multiplex PCR. The profile covers around 250,000 clones, with over 11% appearing a single time and approximately 0.018% taken by the ten largest. No cognate antigen is known for these TCRs. Specimen: naive CD4+ T cells from blood. Receptor source: a man aged 25-40 years with type 1 diabetes.

The chain employs TRBV30 and TRBJ1-4, with D possibly matching TRBD1 (5 bases). This CDR3 region has 16 residues. V was clipped by 7 bases and J by 0 bases, with 18 bases between them. Germline V gene data show CDR1 as GTSNPN and CDR2 as SVGIG (reference sequence). Here the CDR3 reads CASGHGGDSTNEKLFF. The CDR3 DNA follows: TGTGCCTCTGGACACGGAGGGGATTCAACTAATGAAAAACTGTTTTTT.

The CDR3 loop is CASSQASGGLTYNEQFF. CDR3 nucleotides: TGTGCCAGCAGCCAAGCTAGCGGGGGGTTAACCTACAATGAGCAGTTCTTC. The genes are TRBV14 and TRBJ2-1; 11 nucleotides line up with TRBD2. The CDR3 consists of 17 residues. Germline assignment: CDR1 SGHDN and CDR2 FVKESK. With 1 base clipped from V and 2 bases from J, the junction kept 4 bases outside the gene matches.

This sequence joins TRBV29-1 and TRBJ2-5, with TRBD1 identical over 7 bases. The assigned J gene may be wrong: the sequence end matches TRBJ2-7 better. This CDR3 spans 13 amino acids. CDR1 is SQVTM, CDR2 ANQGSEA, per germline. CDR3 coding DNA: TGCAGCGTCATAGTGGGACAGCAAACCGAGCAGTACTTC. Its protein is CSVIVGQQTEQYF.

J is TRBJ2-1 and V is TRBV18; tentative D call: TRBD2 (6 bases). The CDR3 runs to 13 residues. Germline V gene data show CDR1 as KGHSH and CDR2 as LQKENI. V gave up 3 bases and J gave up 4 bases, with 7 bases separating them. CDR3 amino acids: CASSPTSYNEQFF. In DNA form, the CDR3 reads TGTGCCAGCTCACCGACTAGTTACAATGAGCAGTTCTTC.

The DNA for the CDR3 is TGCGCCAGCAGCCAAGGAGAGCACAATGAGCAGTTCTTC. Amino acid sequence: CASSQGEHNEQFF. The V gene is TRBV4-1, the J gene TRBJ2-1; D is ambiguous. The CDR3 totals 13 residues. V was shortened by 1 base and J by 5 bases, with 6 bases between the two germline ends. The V gene's germline CDR1 is MGHRA and CDR2 YSYEKL.

With regard to this clone: Other DNA variants within this sample encode the same CDR3. The chain links TRBV7-9 to TRBJ1-5, with TRBD1 identical over 7 bases. The CDR3 has 14 amino acids. CDR1 SEHNR and CDR2 FQNEAQ come from the germline V gene (reference sequence). V was clipped by 4 bases and J by 2 bases; unmatched bases: 2. CDR3 DNA sequence: TGTGCCAGCAGCTCTGGACAGGGCAATCAGCCCCAGCATTTT. As protein: CASSSGQGNQPQHF.

The CDR3 nucleotides are TGTGCCAGCAGTTACTCGGCAGACTTTAACTATGGCTACACCTTC. Protein sequence: CASSYSADFNYGYTF. The J gene is TRBJ1-2, the V gene TRBV6-5; D is undetermined. Germline CDR1 is MNHEY and CDR2 is SVGAGI. V lost 0 bases, J lost 1 base, and 9 bases lay in between. This CDR3 is 15 amino acids long.

This sequence joins TRBV9 and TRBJ2-3, with TRBD2 matching over 9 bases. V lost 4 bases, J lost 2 bases, and 5 bases stayed unmatched. The length of the CDR3 is 15 residues. The germline gives CDR1 SGDLS, CDR2 YYNGEE. CDR3 nucleotide sequence: TGTGCCAGCAGCTTCATAGCGGGGGACACAGATACGCAGTATTTT. Translation: CASSFIAGDTDTQYF.

This clone was picked up a small number of times. CDR3 loop: CSVAAGLGLEQYF. CDR3 DNA: TGCAGCGTGGCCGCGGGACTGGGTTTAGAGCAGTACTTC. This chain joins TRBV29-1 and TRBJ2-5, with TRBD2 as a possible D gene (6 bases). Germline V gives CDR1 SQVTM, CDR2 ANQGSEA. The CDR3 spans 13 residues. V was cut by 6 bases and J by 11 bases, with 22 bases left in between.

The rearrangement uses TRBV2 and TRBJ2-4; 7 bases fit TRBD1. The V gene end was trimmed by 4 bases and the J gene end by 6 bases; junction bases not matched to a gene: 3. The CDR3 length is 13 residues. Germline values: CDR1 SNHLY, CDR2 FYNNEI. CDR3 sequence (DNA): TGTGCCAGCAGTGGGACAGGAGGAAACATTCAGTACTTC. This gives the protein CASSGTGGNIQYF.

The J gene is TRBJ1-2, the V gene TRBV6-6; D remains unclear. CDR3 length: 14 residues. Germline lookup yields CDR1 MNHNY and CDR2 SVGAGI (reference sequence). V lost 0 bases to trimming and J lost 3 bases, with 8 bases between them. In DNA form, the CDR3 reads TGTGCCAGCAGTTACTCAGCGGGGTACTATGGCTACACCTTC. It yields the protein CASSYSAGYYGYTF.

CDR3 nucleotides: TGTGCCAGCAGCTCGGGGGTGTTGCTCATGAACACTGAAGCTTTCTTT. Its protein is CASSSGVLLMNTEAFF. This chain links TRBV7-8 with TRBJ1-1; D may be TRBD1 (5 bases). V was pared by 4 bases and J by 0 bases, with 15 bases between. Germline CDR1 SGHVS, CDR2 FQNEAQ. The CDR3 loop spans 16 amino acids.

This clone was seen only a few times. V and J are TRBV2 and TRBJ2-1; TRBD1 might be the D (5 bases). The CDR3 sequence is 13 residues long. The germline V gene encodes CDR1 SNHLY and CDR2 FYNNEI. Between the trimmed V and J ends, which lost 8 bases and 5 bases, there was a span of 13 bases. The CDR3 reads CASGPRQNNEQFF. The DNA for the CDR3 is TGTGCCAGCGGACCTAGACAGAACAATGAGCAGTTCTTC.

The rearrangement joins TRBV5-4 to TRBJ2-7, with 8 bases lining up with TRBD1. CDR1 SGHNT and CDR2 YYREEE come from the germline V gene (reference sequence). With V trimmed by 5 bases and J by 2 bases, 6 bases remained unmatched. The CDR3 totals 14 residues. The CDR3 sequence: CASRQQGVPYEQYF. CDR3 in DNA: TGTGCCAGCAGACAACAGGGGGTTCCCTACGAGCAGTACTTC. Drawing the rest from reference TRBV5-4 and TRBJ2-7, the complete variable domain is ETGVTQSPTHLIKTRGQQVTLRCSSQSGHNTVSWYQQALGQGPQFIFQYYREEENGRGNFPPRFSGLQFPNYSSELNVNALELDDSALYLCASRQQGVPYEQYFGPGTRLTVT.

This clone was observed a few times. Other nucleotide sequences in the sample specify the same CDR3. The chain uses TRBV9 and TRBJ2-5; 8 bases are a match to TRBD1. Trimming cost V 0 bases and J 1 base; bases outside gene matches: 5. This CDR3 region has 16 residues. The germline gives CDR1 SGDLS, CDR2 YYNGEE. CDR3 nucleotides: TGTGCCAGCAGCGTAGCTACGGGGACAGGCCAAGAGACCCAGTACTTC. Translation gives CASSVATGTGQETQYF. The full variable domain, in which reference TRBV9 and TRBJ2-5 provide the parts outside the CDR3, is DSGVTQTPKHLITATGQRVTLRCSPRSGDLSVYWYQQSLDQGLQFLIQYYNGEERAKGNILERFSAQQFPDLHSELNLSSLELGDSALYFCASSVATGTGQETQYFGPGTRLLVL.

This clone was detected a few times. The V gene is TRBV29-1, the J gene TRBJ2-1; D is possibly TRBD1 (6 bases). CDR3 size: 14 residues. The V gene lost 5 bases and the J gene lost 5 bases, with 16 bases spanning the gap. Per the germline V gene, CDR1 is SQVTM and CDR2 is ANQGSEA. The CDR3 reads CSVHRVDTHNEQFF. The CDR3 region has the DNA TGCAGCGTTCACAGGGTGGACACACACAATGAGCAGTTCTTC.